The sequence of this T cell receptor (beta chain) was determined in a study of cytomegalovirus exposure and HLA in healthy donors (dated 2017 in TCRdb). Some background on the complete study: In an earlier analysis of 587 of the donors, about 270 Gb of sequence data and just under 120 million unique TCR beta sequences from approximately 180 million T cells were reported. Typing coverage differed by locus: A, B, C, DRB1 and DQB1 were typed in roughly 620-640 donors, DQA1 in about 550, DPA1 in 600 to 610, and DPB1 in about 450. About 300 gigabases of sequencing data and 75 million to 85 million unique TCR sequences made up an early release that covered 500 to 650 HLA-typed donors. Among approximately 370 genotyped donors of the cohort, an average of roughly 230,000 unique TCR beta nucleotide sequences was sequenced per donor, of which approximately 19% were non-productive. A separate validation cohort of roughly 130 different subjects was used in addition to the approximately 700-subject first cohort. Class I and class II HLA loci were covered by the typing at four-digit resolution. The study aimed to test whether signatures of past pathogen exposure could be identified by cataloging public T cell receptors. Donor age, sex, ethnicity and CMV serostatus were compiled together with the repertoire data. All discovery cohort repertoires had been generated using a single sequencing platform. Because of strong linkage in the cohort, a handful of DR-DQ haplotypes were treated as single units for association and clustering. A later genetic analysis took genome-wide SNP genotypes for about 65% of the roughly 670 donors and used that subset as a discovery cohort. The study used immunosequencing to profile the T cell repertoires of approximately 650 subjects and linked those repertoires to cytomegalovirus serostatus. To predict cytomegalovirus infection status, the study combined high-throughput TCR immunosequencing, statistical association of individual TCRs with disease status, and machine learning. Rather than using new phenotypic data, the later analysis identified candidate immune exposures from TCR beta sequences and from how often those sequences occurred across donors. An earlier analysis of about 620 of the donors applied high-throughput TCR beta sequencing to assess whether each TCR beta V gene segment acted as functional or pseudogenic. Among the approximately 420 genotyped donors, 75% to 90% belonged to the genetic ancestry cluster associated with self-reported Caucasian donors. To study patterns of TCR occurrence, a later analysis re-analyzed previously published TCR beta repertoires from 666 donors and added high-resolution HLA genotyping.

Trimming accounts for 1 base at V and 8 bases at J, while the number of junction bases matched to no gene is 5. CDR1 and CDR2 are drawn from the germline V gene: SGHAT, FQNNGV. The CDR3 covers 14 residues, taking in both the cysteine and the phenylalanine. CDR3 DNA only is kept here, 42 bases in frame from base 1. To prepare the library, the immunoSEQ multiplex PCR assay was applied. For the multiplex PCR, a mixture combining 60 forward primers for TCR Vbeta segments and 13 reverse primers for TCR Jbeta segments was used. Amplification of the CDR3 region of rearranged TCR beta genes was performed with a multiplex PCR assay on genomic DNA. Amplified TCR beta libraries were sequenced as 87-base-pair reads on the Illumina HiSeq System. From the authors' description of their analysis: In a later analysis, 70 million to 95 million unique TCR beta chains were counted across the 690 or so repertoires, and around 10 million of these chains were shared by at least two donors. A nearest-neighbor algorithm error-corrected the raw reads and collapsed the reads into unique sequences, merging closely related sequences to remove PCR and sequencing errors. CDR3 sequences were aligned to IMGT reference sequences to assign V, D and J gene segments. For a sequence to be retained, a match of at least six nucleotides to both a V gene segment and a J gene segment was required. A rearrangement counted as productive if the CDR3 had no stop codons and remained in frame with V and J, and every other rearrangement counted as non-productive. CDR3 was defined by IMGT convention, running from the second conserved V-encoded cysteine to the conserved J-encoded phenylalanine. The earlier analysis of some 550 of the donors excluded any sequence lacking an unambiguous match to a single V gene segment. In an earlier analysis of a few hundred of the donors, a V segment was called functional when productive rearrangements were above 56.7%, and segregating when the standard deviation between donors exceeded 5%. A statistical classification framework was built for diagnosing cytomegalovirus status from the catalog of TCR beta chain sequences. A later analysis assigned V and J genes by comparing TCR nucleotide sequences with IMGT/GENE-DB human TR gene sequences. In a later analysis, CDR3 sequences and most-parsimonious VDJ recombination scenarios were assigned using the TCRdist pipeline. A later analysis defined each TCR beta chain by its CDR3 amino acid sequence plus V-gene family, and excluded reads lacking a unique V-gene family. A later analysis removed nearly 600 highly shared, low-generation-probability nucleotide sequences to deal with suspected cross-contamination and a sequencing artifact. A later analysis calculated a clonal expansion index for each public chain from normalized within-repertoire ranks of inferred template counts. Generation probabilities in a later analysis came from a VDJ recombination model fitted to out-of-frame rearrangements, and those results were checked against IGoR. A later analysis scored TCR-TCR, TCR-HLA and TCR-CMV co-occurrence with hypergeometric tests, applying a repertoire-size bias correction to TCR pairs. In a later analysis, false discovery rates were estimated by permuting HLA or CMV assignments 20 times. In a later analysis, co-occurring TCRs were grouped using DBSCAN, with TCRdist sequence similarity added in when clustering inside HLA-allele-positive subsets. Co-occurrence clustering excluded repertoires with fewer than 30,000 or more than 120,000 public chains, plus five with anomalous nucleotide sharing. TCRdb provides this immuneACCESS table in a form limited to in-frame rearrangements. Some clones are lacking; in checked studies, under half of them reflect an unresolved V gene, and why the rest are absent is not known. The V and J calls and clone size were taken over from that table, and D and trimming were inferred from the DNA. In this sample the table shows more than 150,000 clones, roughly 82% of which occur a single time. 1.5% to 1.7% of the sample belongs to the ten largest clones.

The cohort comprised fewer than 750 healthy bone marrow donors. Cohort members were all nominally healthy when sampled, although unrecorded immune exposures were likely present. The donor tested CMV seronegative and was one of the 352 seronegative cohort members. Each donor provided a peripheral blood sample, and peripheral blood mononuclear cells were used for TCR beta sequencing. The Qiagen DNeasy Blood Extraction Kit was used to extract genomic DNA from the blood cell samples. General study outcomes and caveats: Sequencing depth was assumed to be roughly uniform across donors in the presence/absence analyses, though that assumption may not hold. Because counts were too low, some 17 rarely observed V segments, including chromosome 9 orphons, were excluded from the earlier analysis of around 640 of the donors. Linkage disequilibrium might explain the correlated functional status among segregating V segments, but an unknown experimental factor could not be excluded. In both the original and validation cohorts, the classifier was reported to diagnose cytomegalovirus status with high specificity and sensitivity. In a later analysis, several top co-occurrence clusters were reported to appear linked to parvovirus B19, influenza, CMV and Epstein-Barr virus. Because the 87-base-pair reads could not distinguish some IMGT-functional V segments, including TRBV6-2 and TRBV6-3, those segments were excluded. Broadly in line with IMGT annotations, most TCR beta V segments showed up in productive rearrangements about 87% or about 30% of the time in an earlier analysis of several hundred of the donors. A cluster of highly shared sequence variants was judged likely to be a technical artifact of the sequencing pipeline. The study listed 164 TCR beta chains as associated with cytomegalovirus. It was suggested by the authors that the approach could potentially be generalized to other disease states and immunological phenotypes. In this cohort, only TCR beta chains were sequenced, and detectable features were limited by the absence of alpha or paired-chain data. At a false discovery rate of 0.05, a later analysis linked under 20,000 TCR beta sequences to specific HLA alleles. Most TCR sequences were seen in very few donors, while some public TCRs were found in many individuals. Because HLA typing was unavailable for some donors at each locus, only the typed subset was used in association tests. In a later analysis, HLA-associated TCR beta chains were found to be more clonally expanded and to have lower generation probabilities than equally common non-associated chains. An association between a missense DCLRE1C variant and V-gene and J-gene trimming of TCR beta chains was found in a later genetic analysis and replicated in an independent cohort. The only immune exposure information available for the cohort was CMV serostatus. Three of the identified cytomegalovirus-associated TCR beta chains were confirmed in vitro to be specific for cytomegalovirus antigens. A later genetic analysis reported fewer N-insertions in productive TCRs among donors in an Asian-associated ancestry cluster than the approximately 670-donor mean. According to a later analysis, most CMV-associated TCR beta chains appeared to be HLA-restricted, and the HLA associations seemed to be driven largely by CMV exposure. A later analysis found that TCR association rates varied across HLA loci, with DRB1 alleles showing the most associated TCRs and HLA-C alleles the fewest. A further reported finding was that TCR beta sequences accurately predicted the HLA-A and HLA-B alleles for most subjects in the first cohort. When HLA alleles, especially DR and DQ, strongly co-occurred, TCR associations were difficult to assign to individual alleles.

As to this clone: Its recognized antigen is unknown. No much larger clone is present one base from it, and per-base qualities are unavailable.

What was sequenced was PBMCs. The chain couples TRBV11-2 to TRBJ2-1; 7 nucleotides in the junction match TRBD2. This receptor was taken from a man in his forties or fifties in good health and CMV-seronegative. For the CDR3, the sequence is CASSLGTRWDEQFF. The sequenced DNA is TGTGCCAGCAGCTTAGGGACTAGGTGGGATGAGCAGTTCTTC.